The 14 T cell receptor beta chains in this list originate from one sample, sequenced in a study of neurological immune-mediated disorders. TCRdb re-called the 5' RACE reads with MiXCR, one entry per CDR3 protein. This sample yields about 95,000 distinct CDR3 sequences, of which roughly 4% are seen a single time; under 6.5% belongs to the top ten. Source material: PBMCs. The source is a woman aged 18-30 years with multiple sclerosis.

Many counts were recorded for this clonotype. The V and J genes are TRBV10-3 and TRBJ1-4; possible D gene TRBD1, 5 bases. Trimming took off 3 bases at V and 7 bases at J, with 15 bases between the two ends. The CDR3 length is 15 residues. Germline values: CDR1 ENHRY, CDR2 SYGVKD. The CDR3 bases are TGTGCCATCAGTGATTACGACATTGGGGGTGAAAAACTGTTTTTT. Translated, it gives CAISDYDIGGEKLFF.

Many counts were recorded for this clonotype. This chain connects TRBV27 to TRBJ1-2; maybe TRBD1 (5 bases). CDR3 length: 15 amino acids. The V gene's germline CDR1 is MNHEY and CDR2 SMNVEV (reference sequence). V was clipped by 4 bases and J by 11 bases, with 23 bases between them. This chain's CDR3 is CASSSYRGVVGAYTF. The CDR3 DNA reads TGTGCCAGCAGTTCCTATCGGGGAGTAGTCGGGGCATACACCTTC.

This chain joins TRBV7-6 and TRBJ2-2; 10 bases match TRBD2. Looked up from germline, CDR1 is SGHVS and CDR2 is FNYEAQ. Trimming cost V 6 bases and J 2 bases; bases outside gene matches: 9. This CDR3 spans 17 amino acids. The CDR3 protein is CASSSIAGGRNTGELFF. CDR3 nucleotides: TGTGCCAGCAGTTCGATAGCGGGAGGTCGAAACACCGGGGAGCTGTTTTTT.

This clonotype has at least ten counts. The chain joins TRBV11-2 to TRBJ1-3; D is undetermined. The CDR3 runs to 14 residues. Germline CDR1 SGHAT, CDR2 FQNNGV. Trimming removed 4 bases from V and 0 bases from J, with 7 bases in between. The CDR3 DNA is TGTGCCAGCAGCTCCGCTGTCTCTGGAAACACCATATATTTT. Translating it yields CASSSAVSGNTIYF.

The rearrangement joins TRBV7-9 to TRBJ1-1; no clear D gene. V was pared by 3 bases and J by 0 bases, with 8 bases between. CDR3 length: 14 residues. Germline-derived CDR1 and CDR2 are SEHNR and FQNEAQ (reference sequence). CDR3 sequence (DNA): TGTGCCAGCAGCTTCAAGGGAGTGAACACTGAAGCTTTCTTT. Protein sequence: CASSFKGVNTEAFF.

In this sample, this clonotype turned up many times. This sequence joins TRBV20-1 and TRBJ2-2; D gene uncertain. With 4 bases removed from V and 5 bases from J, the gap between germline ends came to 11 bases. The CDR3 length is 13 residues. Germline V gene sequence: CDR1 DFQATT, CDR2 SNEGSKA (reference sequence). The chain's CDR3 is CSAKLRATGELFF. CDR3 DNA sequence: TGCAGTGCTAAACTCCGGGCGACCGGGGAGCTGTTTTTT.

This clonotype has a count of ten or more. The chain carries TRBV29-1 and TRBJ1-3; 8 bases map to TRBD1. This CDR3 region has 13 residues. Germline CDR1 and CDR2: SQVTM and ANQGSEA. J lost 2 bases, V lost 4 bases, and 1 base had no gene match. The CDR3 DNA follows: TGCAGCGTTGCACAGGGGGCTGGAAACACCATATATTTT. Protein sequence: CSVAQGAGNTIYF.

This clonotype has at least ten counts. J is TRBJ1-2 and V is TRBV5-1; D unclear. The length of the CDR3 is 14 residues. The V gene's germline CDR1 is SGHRS and CDR2 YFSETQ. The germline V and J ends were trimmed by 0 bases and 3 bases, with 9 bases remaining between them. In DNA form, the CDR3 reads TGCGCCAGCAGCTTGGGTGCGGGCCACTATGGCTACACCTTC. It yields the protein CASSLGAGHYGYTF.

Ten or more counts support this clonotype. The chain has TRBV28 and TRBJ2-7; D is uncertain. The CDR3 is made up of 15 amino acids. The ends were cut back, 3 bases at V and 0 bases at J, with 12 bases in the middle. Germline V lookup: CDR1 MDHEN, CDR2 SYDVKM. CDR3 residues: CASSFVFRFSYEQYF. The CDR3 nucleotides read TGTGCCAGCAGTTTCGTTTTTCGGTTCTCCTACGAGCAGTACTTC.

This clonotype showed up many times. The chain combines TRBV5-6 with TRBJ1-1; D call uncertain. The CDR3 runs 13 residues. Trimming removed 4 bases from V and 10 bases from J, with 17 bases in between. Per germline, CDR1 SGHDT and CDR2 YYEEEE. CDR3 sequence reads: CASSPTGRTVAFF. The DNA of the CDR3 is TGTGCCAGCAGCCCGACGGGTCGGACGGTAGCTTTCTTT.

This clonotype came up many times. This chain links TRBV5-1 with TRBJ2-3; weak D call: TRBD2 (6 bases). V was shortened by 6 bases and J by 6 bases, with 23 bases between the two germline ends. This CDR3 contains 16 residues. In germline, CDR1 is SGHRS, CDR2 YFSETQ. The CDR3 loop is CASTPGEYGTGDTQYF. The CDR3 DNA reads as TGCGCCAGCACACCAGGCGAATACGGGACTGGCGATACGCAGTATTTT.

The genes are TRBV29-1 and TRBJ2-1, with D perhaps matching TRBD2 (5 bases). In germline, CDR1 is SQVTM, CDR2 ANQGSEA. CDR3 length equals 12 residues. The germline V and J ends were trimmed by 4 bases and 6 bases, with 10 bases remaining between them. CDR3 region: CSVARVGNEQFF. CDR3 bases: TGCAGCGTTGCGAGGGTCGGCAATGAGCAGTTCTTC.

This clonotype was seen ten or more times. The chain carries TRBV20-1 and TRBJ1-1, with TRBD1 as a possible D gene (6 bases). Germline V gives CDR1 DFQATT, CDR2 SNEGSKA (reference sequence). Trimming left V 6 bases short and J 5 bases short, with 22 bases between. This CDR3 is 15 amino acids long. This CDR3 reads CSADSGGSPGTEAFF. The CDR3 DNA reads TGCAGTGCCGATTCCGGGGGCTCACCCGGGACTGAAGCTTTCTTT.

There are many counts of this clonotype. The V and J genes are TRBV20-1 and TRBJ1-1, with D possibly being TRBD1 (6 bases). V lost 0 bases, J lost 1 base, and 12 bases lay in between. This CDR3 has 15 amino acids. The germline gives CDR1 DFQATT, CDR2 SNEGSKA (reference sequence). This CDR3 reads CSARDYRASNTEAFF. In DNA form, the CDR3 reads TGCAGTGCTAGAGATTACAGGGCCTCGAACACTGAAGCTTTCTTT.